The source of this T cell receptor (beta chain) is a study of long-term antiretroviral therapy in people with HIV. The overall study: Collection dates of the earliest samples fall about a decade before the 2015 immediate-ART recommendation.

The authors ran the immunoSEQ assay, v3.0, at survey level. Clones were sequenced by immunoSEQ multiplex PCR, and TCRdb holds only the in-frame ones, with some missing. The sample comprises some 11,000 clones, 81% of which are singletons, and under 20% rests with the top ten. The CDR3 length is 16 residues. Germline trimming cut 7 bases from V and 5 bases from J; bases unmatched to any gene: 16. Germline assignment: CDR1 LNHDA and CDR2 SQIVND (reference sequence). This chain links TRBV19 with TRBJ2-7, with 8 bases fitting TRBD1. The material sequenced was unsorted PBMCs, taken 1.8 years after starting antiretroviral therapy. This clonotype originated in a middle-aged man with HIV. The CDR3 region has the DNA TGTGCCAGTAATCCAGGGCAGAACTACAGGGGGGACGAGCAGTACTTC. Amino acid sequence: CASNPGQNYRGDEQYF.